The sample holds a few counts of the clone carrying this TCR beta chain. This sample is drawn from a study of blood T cell repertoires in COVID-19. Across the study: In each case, the material was cDNA or gDNA derived from T cells, B-cell-depleted T cells, or PBMCs.

The authors' processing: Amplified reference gene primers provided the basis for estimating nucleated cell counts. TCRdb keeps only in-frame clones here, not all; method: immunoSEQ multiplex PCR. The V and J calls and clone size are taken from that table; D and trimming were inferred from the DNA. The sample lists about 100,000 clones; 70% to 90% were seen once. Germline V gene data show CDR1 as LGHNA and CDR2 as YNFKEQ. The CDR3 has 16 residues. V lost 0 bases and J lost 4, with 15 bases in between. The TCR originated in a middle-aged man with active or convalescent COVID-19. Sequenced sample: peripheral blood. The V and J genes are TRBV4-2 and TRBJ1-2; D possibly corresponds to TRBD1 (6 bases). The CDR3 sequence: CASSQETTGTSYGYTF. As DNA, the CDR3 is TGTGCCAGCAGCCAAGAGACCACCGGGACAAGCTATGGCTACACCTTC.